This T cell receptor (beta chain) was retrieved from a study of T cells in Graves' hyperthyroidism and ophthalmopathy. Overall study results and limits: It was a median about seven months before onset that the model predicted ophthalmopathy.

Worth noting for this clonotype: What it binds is not known.

The TCR beta CDR3 regions underwent amplification using RNA transcripts as the source. A set of HTBI primers served as the primers for a first-round RT-PCR of the TCR CDR3. One entry per CDR3 protein results from TCRdb running MiXCR on the multiplex PCR reads. The profile shows 500,000 to 750,000 distinct CDR3 sequences, around 46% of them singletons. The germline V and J ends were trimmed by 0 bases and 0 bases, with 9 bases remaining between them. Per germline, CDR1 LGHDT and CDR2 YNNKEL (reference sequence). There are 16 residues in the CDR3. The sequence was collected from a woman aged 18-30 years with Graves' hyperthyroidism. Sequencing used peripheral blood or thyroid tissue (not recorded which). V and J are TRBV3-1 and TRBJ1-3; a possible D gene is TRBD1 (5 bases). The CDR3: CASSQDPGLSGNTIYF. The CDR3 DNA reads TGTGCCAGCAGCCAAGATCCGGGGCTCTCTGGAAACACCATATATTTT.